The 19 T cell receptor beta chains below come from one sample, sequenced in a study of blood T cells in healthy people across ages. With a J-beta primer mix and a sample-barcoded 5' primer, a second PCR ran about 7 to 12 cycles. TCRdb itself ran the 5' RACE reads through MiXCR, one entry per CDR3 protein. The sample yields 1.5 million to 2 million distinct CDR3 sequences, 28% seen once. Input material: blood. Receptors originate from a woman younger than 45 in good health.

The chain links TRBV10-3 to TRBJ2-7; weak D call: TRBD1 (7 bases). There are 14 residues in the CDR3. V shed 7 bases and J shed 4 bases, with 17 bases lying between them. Germline values: CDR1 ENHRY, CDR2 SYGVKD. The CDR3 bases are TGTGCCATCACGCCAGGGGGGTTCGGGTACGAGCAGTACTTC. The encoded protein is CAITPGGFGYEQYF.

This clonotype turned up a few times. The chain combines TRBV7-9 with TRBJ2-3; D unclear. The germline V gene encodes CDR1 SEHNR and CDR2 FQNEAQ (reference sequence). V lost 11 bases and J lost 1, with 13 bases in between. The CDR3 totals 13 residues. CDR3 DNA: TGTGCCGGATCGTGGTTCGGCACAGATACGCAGTATTTT. Protein product: CAGSWFGTDTQYF.

The chain couples TRBV21-1 to TRBJ2-7; the table's TRBD2 call for D was not verified on the DNA. TRBV21-1 is classified as a pseudogene. CDR3 length: 19 amino acids. The CDR3 nucleotides are TGTGCCAGCAGCGAAGTCAAGCGGGAGGAATTGAGAGGGTCCTACGAGCAGTACTTC. This sequence encodes CASSEVKREELRGSYEQYF.

J is TRBJ1-4 and V is TRBV7-2, with 9 bases identical to TRBD1. Looked up from germline, CDR1 is SGHTA and CDR2 is FQGNSA. The CDR3 is made up of 16 amino acids. V was clipped by 3 bases and J by 8 bases; unmatched bases: 10. The CDR3 sequence is CASSFRDRVRGEKLFF. CDR3 coding DNA: TGTGCCAGCAGCTTCCGGGACAGGGTCCGAGGGGAAAAACTGTTTTTT.

The chain uses TRBV20-1 and TRBJ2-7, with D tentatively TRBD1 or TRBD2 (6 bases each). Germline assignment: CDR1 DFQATT and CDR2 SNEGSKA (reference sequence). The CDR3 spans 15 residues. V lost 3 bases and J 3 bases, leaving 18 bases between the germline ends. For the CDR3, the DNA is TGCAGTGCTAGGGCAGACACAGGAGGGGGCTACGAGCAGTACTTC. This encodes CSARADTGGGYEQYF.

This clonotype has more than one count but fewer than ten. The J gene is TRBJ1-4, the V gene TRBV7-9, with 11 positions matching TRBD1. J lost 7 bases, V lost 4 bases, and 5 bases had no gene match. CDR1 and CDR2 from the germline V gene are SEHNR and FQNEAQ (reference sequence). The CDR3 spans 15 residues. CDR3 DNA: TGTGCCAGCAGCTCCACGGACAGGGGGCCTGAAAAACTGTTTTTT. Translating it yields CASSSTDRGPEKLFF.

The V call is TRBV5-1, the J call TRBJ1-1; no clear D. From germline, CDR1 is SGHRS and CDR2 YFSETQ. This CDR3 is built from 13 residues. With 4 bases removed from V and 4 bases from J, the gap between germline ends came to 11 bases. Here the CDR3 reads CASSTAVSTEAFF. CDR3 coding DNA: TGCGCCAGCAGCACGGCAGTGTCCACTGAAGCTTTCTTT.

This clonotype was counted ten times or more. V is TRBV7-2 and J is TRBJ2-7; D remains ambiguous. CDR3 length: 15 residues. Germline-derived CDR1 and CDR2 are SGHTA and FQGNSA. The V gene lost 5 bases and the J gene lost 2 bases, with 16 bases spanning the gap. The CDR3 protein is CASSPRAGRAYEQYF. The CDR3 DNA follows: TGTGCCAGCAGCCCACGTGCCGGACGGGCCTACGAGCAGTACTTC.

This clonotype was detected many times. The V and J genes are TRBV6-6 and TRBJ2-7; no reliable D call. The V gene lost 6 bases and the J gene lost 7 bases, with 16 bases spanning the gap. Germline V gives CDR1 MNHNY, CDR2 SVGAGI (reference sequence). CDR3 length: 13 residues. The CDR3 DNA is TGTGCCAGCAGCCCCAGTGGGGTGGGAGAGCAGTACTTC. It encodes CASSPSGVGEQYF.

This clonotype was detected a few times. The DNA for the CDR3 is TGCGCCAGCAGCCAAGAGACAGGGGGCATGGACCAAGAGACCCAGTACTTC. Its protein product is CASSQETGGMDQETQYF. V and J are TRBV4-1 and TRBJ2-5; 10 bases agree with TRBD1. The CDR3 is 17 residues long. Losses at the gene ends were 0 bases for V and 0 bases for J; bases not matched to a gene: 4. Germline V gene sequence: CDR1 MGHRA, CDR2 YSYEKL.

This clonotype occurred many times. The chain carries TRBV20-1 and TRBJ1-2; no clear D gene. The germline V and J ends were trimmed by 0 bases and 4 bases, with 15 bases remaining between them. Germline V lookup: CDR1 DFQATT, CDR2 SNEGSKA (reference sequence). The CDR3 sequence is 15 residues long. DNA of the CDR3: TGCAGTGCTAGAGATGTATCGGAGTTGGCCTATGGCTACACCTTC. Encoded protein: CSARDVSELAYGYTF.

This clonotype appeared a few times. V is TRBV3-1 and J is TRBJ2-3; TRBD2 matches 10 bases. J was trimmed by 7 bases and V by 4 bases; bases with no gene match: 8. This CDR3 spans 15 amino acids. Germline loops: CDR1 LGHDT, CDR2 YNNKEL (reference sequence). The CDR3 bases are TGTGCCAGCAGCCTCCAGCTAGCGGGGGATAATACGCAGTATTTT. Translating it yields CASSLQLAGDNTQYF.

In this sample, this clonotype turned up a few times. The chain carries TRBV11-2 and TRBJ2-7; D is ambiguous. CDR1 SGHAT and CDR2 FQNNGV come from the germline V gene. The V end was cut by 5 bases, the J end by 4 bases, with 21 bases between. The CDR3 runs to 16 residues. DNA of the CDR3: TGTGCCAGCAGCACTGTTAGGGCAGGCCCTCGGTACGAGCAGTACTTC. The encoded protein is CASSTVRAGPRYEQYF. The full variable domain, completed using reference TRBV11-2 and TRBJ2-7, is EAGVAQSPRYKIIEKRQSVAFWCNPISGHATLYWYQQILGQGPKLLIQFQNNGVVDDSQLPKDRFSAERLKGVDSTLKIQPAKLEDSAVYLCASSTVRAGPRYEQYFGPGTRLTVT.

This clonotype was counted at least ten times. This chain uses TRBV5-1 with TRBJ2-7, with TRBD2 as a possible D gene (6 bases). The CDR3 extends over 15 amino acids. The germline gives CDR1 SGHRS, CDR2 YFSETQ. The germline V and J ends were trimmed by 3 bases and 4 bases, with 17 bases remaining between them. The CDR3 DNA reads TGCGCCAGCAGCTGGGACTCCCCCTCTCGGTACGAGCAGTACTTC. It codes for CASSWDSPSRYEQYF. Supplemented by reference TRBV5-1 and TRBJ2-7, the full variable domain reads KAGVTQTPRYLIKTRGQQVTLSCSPISGHRSVSWYQQTPGQGLQFLFEYFSETQRNKGNFPGRFSGRQFSNSRSEMNVSTLELGDSALYLCASSWDSPSRYEQYFGPGTRLTVT.

This clonotype was seen ten or more times. This sequence joins TRBV20-1 and TRBJ2-7, with TRBD1 matching over 7 bases. V lost 0 bases, J lost 3 bases, and 5 bases stayed unmatched. CDR3 length: 14 residues. CDR1 is DFQATT and CDR2 is SNEGSKA in the germline V gene (reference sequence). The CDR3 sequence: CSARDGTVLYEQYF. CDR3 DNA: TGCAGTGCTAGAGACGGGACAGTTCTCTACGAGCAGTACTTC.

This clonotype was seen a single time. This sequence may be a read error, since a much larger clone differs from it by one base. The chain couples TRBV7-6 to TRBJ2-7; TRBD2 might be the D (5 bases). There are 18 residues in the CDR3. Germline values: CDR1 SGHVS, CDR2 FNYEAQ. V was cut by 5 bases and J by 0 bases, with 23 bases left in between. Here the CDR3 reads CASSLSAATGQSSYEQYF. The CDR3 DNA sequence: TGTGCCAGCAGCCTTAGCGCAGCAACCGGGCAAAGCTCCTACGAGCAGTACTTC.

The chain joins TRBV28 to TRBJ1-2; D gene unclear. V was trimmed by 10 bases and J by 1 base, leaving 13 bases between them. From germline, CDR1 is MDHEN and CDR2 SYDVKM. The CDR3 totals 13 residues. The CDR3 spells CATRQGINYGYTF. As DNA, the CDR3 is TGTGCCACTAGGCAAGGGATTAACTATGGCTACACCTTC.

V and J are TRBV7-2 and TRBJ2-7; 10 nucleotides align to TRBD2. The V gene's germline CDR1 is SGHTA and CDR2 FQGNSA. CDR3 size: 16 residues. V lost 4 bases and J lost 2; bases outside the gene matches: 8. CDR3 nucleotide sequence: TGTGCCAGCAGCTCAACAGCGGGGGGGACTCCCTACGAGCAGTACTTC. The encoded protein is CASSSTAGGTPYEQYF.

In its sample, this clonotype was seen many times. The chain recombines TRBV5-1 with TRBJ2-1; D possibly uses TRBD1 or TRBD2 (5 bases each). This CDR3 has 15 amino acids. Between the trimmed V and J ends, which lost 0 bases and 4 bases, there was a span of 11 bases. Germline V gene data show CDR1 as SGHRS and CDR2 as YFSETQ. Here the CDR3 reads CASSLDLGTYNEQFF. CDR3 sequence (DNA): TGCGCCAGCAGCTTGGACTTGGGGACGTACAATGAGCAGTTCTTC.